A selection of T cell receptor beta chains follows, all from one sample in a study of CD8 T cells in ankylosing spondylitis. TCRdb ran MiXCR on the 5' RACE reads and lists one entry per CDR3 protein. The sample holds around 120,000 distinct CDR3 sequences, 24% seen once. The material sequenced was synovial fluid, either unsorted or a sorted T cell fraction (not recorded which). These receptors came from a male donor with ankylosing spondylitis. Each CDR3 is given with its conserved first and last residue. The order of the fields is V gene, clone size, CDR3 length, J gene, D gene, CDR3 protein, CDR3 DNA. D genes are given only for firm matches. Clone size, where shown, is once, few, many, or a class for clones that have expanded.

TRBV20-1	few	14	TRBJ2-3	TRBD1	CSATDRSSTDTQYF	TGCAGTGCAACGGACAGGAGCTCCACAGATACGCAGTATTTT
TRBV6-5	-	13	TRBJ1-2	-	CASSYLEGYGYTF	TGTGCCAGCAGTTACTTAGAGGGGTATGGCTACACCTTC
TRBV5-5	few	16	TRBJ2-3	TRBD2	CASSSGTSLLTDTQYF	TGTGCCAGCAGCTCAGGGACTAGCTTATTGACAGATACGCAGTATTTT
TRBV5-4	-	22	TRBJ2-1	-	CASSLGLIGGWQPLYSYNEQFF	TGTGCCAGCAGCCTGGGACTCATCGGGGGATGGCAGCCTCTATACTCCTACAATGAGCAGTTCTTC
TRBV30	few	12	TRBJ2-3	-	CAWSAGVDTQYF	TGTGCCTGGAGTGCGGGAGTAGATACGCAGTATTTT
TRBV5-1	-	18	TRBJ2-7	TRBD2	CASSAGTSGRAEAYEQYF	TGCGCCAGCAGCGCGGGGACTAGCGGGAGGGCCGAAGCCTACGAGCAGTACTTC
TRBV11-2	once	15	TRBJ1-6	-	CASSLVAARNSPLHF	TGTGCCAGCAGCTTAGTGGCCGCGAGGAATTCACCCCTCCACTTT
TRBV10-3	-	17	TRBJ2-4	-	CAISESGQGFGKNIQYF	TGTGCCATCAGTGAGTCGGGTCAGGGATTTGGCAAAAACATTCAGTACTTC
TRBV6-2/TRBV6-3	-	12	TRBJ1-1	-	CASRDVNTEAFF	TGTGCCAGCAGGGATGTGAACACTGAAGCTTTCTTT
TRBV4-2	-	16	TRBJ2-2	-	CASSPGVGVYTGELFF	TGTGCCAGCAGCCCGGGGGTTGGGGTCTACACCGGGGAGCTGTTTTTT
TRBV10-3	-	17	TRBJ2-5	TRBD2	CAISEVASGRVQETQYF	TGTGCCATCAGTGAGGTGGCTAGCGGGAGGGTCCAAGAGACCCAGTACTTC
TRBV28	-	14	TRBJ1-5	TRBD1	CASRAQGANQPQHF	TGTGCCAGCAGGGCACAGGGGGCCAATCAGCCCCAGCATTTT
TRBV3-1	many	15	TRBJ2-1	-	CASSTREQEKNEQFF	TGTGCCAGCAGCACCCGAGAACAGGAAAAAAATGAGCAGTTCTTC
TRBV21-1	-	17	TRBJ1-4	-	CASSKDRDYATNEKLFF	TGTGCCAGCAGCAAGGACAGGGACTATGCAACTAATGAAAAACTGTTTTTT
TRBV29-1	-	12	TRBJ1-4	TRBD1	CSVVTGGEKLFF	TGCAGCGTTGTTACAGGGGGTGAAAAACTGTTTTTT
TRBV20-1	few	14	TRBJ2-7	TRBD1	CSASQTGVIHEQYF	TGCAGTGCTAGTCAGACAGGGGTAATACACGAGCAGTACTTC
TRBV12-3/TRBV12-4	few	14	TRBJ1-2	-	CASSSTGMGYGYTF	TGTGCCAGCAGTTCCACAGGGATGGGGTATGGCTACACCTTC
TRBV27	-	21	TRBJ2-1	TRBD2	CASSFSTRTSGRPGGYNEQFF	TGTGCCAGCAGTTTCTCCACCCGGACTAGCGGGAGACCGGGGGGCTACAATGAGCAGTTCTTC
TRBV7-9	few	15	TRBJ2-6	-	CASSLRISGANVLTF	TGTGCCAGCAGCTTACGCATTTCTGGGGCCAACGTCCTGACTTTC
TRBV7-2	few	15	TRBJ1-2	TRBD1	CASSLDGTGDYGYTF	TGTGCCAGCAGCTTAGATGGGACAGGGGATTATGGCTACACCTTC
TRBV12-3/TRBV12-4	-	15	TRBJ1-1	TRBD1	CASRPGQLMNTEAFF	TGTGCCAGCAGGCCGGGACAGCTTATGAACACTGAAGCTTTCTTT
TRBV19	-	14	TRBJ2-3	TRBD1	CASSIEGQTDTQYF	TGTGCCAGTAGTATAGAGGGACAGACAGATACGCAGTATTTT
TRBV7-9	few	13	TRBJ1-2	-	CASSLGRGVGYTF	TGTGCCAGCAGCTTAGGAAGGGGTGTTGGCTACACCTTC
TRBV10-3	few	15	TRBJ2-2	TRBD2	CASRNSGTNTGELFF	TGTGCCAGCAGAAATAGCGGGACGAACACCGGGGAGCTGTTTTTT
TRBV3-1	few	16	TRBJ2-2	-	CASSQVTLTNTGELFF	TGTGCCAGCAGCCAAGTTACCCTAACGAACACCGGGGAGCTGTTTTTT
TRBV2	once	15	TRBJ2-2	TRBD1	CASSETGRWAGELFF	TGTGCCAGCAGTGAGACAGGGCGATGGGCCGGGGAGCTGTTTTTT
TRBV10-3	few	14	TRBJ1-1	-	CAITRTAPATEAFF	TGTGCCATCACCCGGACTGCCCCGGCGACCGAAGCTTTCTTT
TRBV5-1	few	19	TRBJ2-2	TRBD2	CASSLPGLAGGRITGELFF	TGCGCCAGCAGCTTGCCGGGACTAGCGGGAGGACGAATCACCGGGGAGCTGTTTTTT
TRBV20-1	few	15	TRBJ2-1	-	CSARDAGGLGNEQFF	TGCAGTGCTAGAGATGCGGGCGGGTTGGGCAATGAGCAGTTCTTC
TRBV7-6	many	15	TRBJ2-1	-	CASSLAGISYNEQFF	TGTGCCAGCAGCTTAGCTGGGATCTCCTACAATGAGCAGTTCTTC